At least ten counts were recorded for the clone carrying this T cell receptor (beta chain). Assay used: immunoSEQ multiplex PCR; TCRdb lists only in-frame clones, some missing. The sample has around 150,000 clones; roughly 82% are singletons. The data were obtained in a study of blood T cell repertoires in COVID-19. Study in general: Sources were T cells, B-cell-depleted T cells, or PBMCs; the material itself was cDNA or gDNA.

Sample: peripheral blood. The sequence was collected from a woman aged 40 to 55 with COVID-19, enrolled during active disease.

The CDR3: CSASASGGTYEQYF. The CDR3 DNA sequence: TGCAGTGCTAGTGCTAGCGGAGGGACCTACGAGCAGTACTTC. V usage is TRBV20-1 and J usage is TRBJ2-7, with 7 nucleotides matching TRBD2. V was pared by 3 bases and J by 2 bases, with 7 bases of the junction left unmatched. Germline values: CDR1 DFQATT, CDR2 SNEGSKA (reference sequence). The CDR3 extends over 14 amino acids.